Below, 18 T cell receptor beta chains from the same sample are listed, as sequenced in a study of a mutant IDH1 vaccine in newly diagnosed glioma. Some clones are missing from TCRdb's copy, which holds only in-frame ones; the method was immunoSEQ multiplex PCR. Found here are about 47,000 clones, more than 75% of them singletons; the top ten hold around 6%. Their antigen targets remain unknown. Time point of the sample: week 35, safety follow-up. In the vaccine, a single dose held 300 ug of the mutant IDH1 20-mer peptide, along with topical imiquimod. Sequencing was performed on PBMCs, taken from a glioma patient whose treatment included an IDH1 peptide vaccine. The receptors shown here come from a woman aged 35 to 49 with glioma.

The chain recombines TRBV19 with TRBJ1-1; D might be TRBD1 (6 bases). In germline, CDR1 is LNHDA, CDR2 SQIVND (reference sequence). The CDR3 has 15 amino acids. V lost 3 bases and J 8 bases, leaving 19 bases between the germline ends. The CDR3 DNA reads as TGTGCCAGTAGTATCGCGGGGGCCCCCCCCCAGGAAGCTTTCTTT. Its translation: CASSIAGAPPQEAFF. Complete variable domain (other parts from reference TRBV19 and TRBJ1-1): DGGITQSPKYLFRKEGQNVTLSCEQNLNHDAMYWYRQDPGQGLRLIYYSQIVNDFQKGDIAEGYSVSREKKESFPLTVTSAQKNPTAFYLCASSIAGAPPQEAFFGQGTRLTVV.

The chain is built from TRBV7-9 and TRBJ1-3; no clear D gene. The CDR3 consists of 16 residues. The V gene's germline CDR1 is SEHNR and CDR2 FQNEAQ (reference sequence). Trimming cost V 1 base and J 3 bases, with 13 bases left between them. The DNA of the CDR3 is TGTGCCAGCAGCTTAGGGGCCTCTGGCGATGGAAACACCATATATTTT. Translation: CASSLGASGDGNTIYF.

For the CDR3, the DNA is TGTGCCAGCAGCGGGGGACTAGCGGTGACCCAGTACTTC. Residues: CASSGGLAVTQYF. The chain uses TRBV5-4 and TRBJ2-5; 11 bases line up with TRBD2. The CDR3 runs 13 residues. Germline V gene data show CDR1 as SGHNT and CDR2 as YYREEE (reference sequence). The V and J ends lost 4 bases and 7 bases, in that order; junction bases with no gene match: 3.

The chain links TRBV2 to TRBJ1-1; 9 nucleotides agree with TRBD1. Germline assignment: CDR1 SNHLY and CDR2 FYNNEI. J lost 6 bases, V lost 6 bases, and 5 bases had no gene match. The CDR3 has 13 amino acids. CDR3 bases: TGTGCCAGCAGGACAGGGGGTTACGCTGAAGCTTTCTTT. Encoded protein: CASRTGGYAEAFF.

The chain recombines TRBV4-1 with TRBJ2-7; 7 bases are a match to TRBD1. V trimming: 0 bases; J trimming: 2 bases; junction bases outside the gene matches: 1. The CDR3 runs to 14 residues. Germline CDR1 MGHRA, CDR2 YSYEKL. The CDR3 DNA sequence: TGCGCCAGCAGCCAAGATGACAGGGCCTACGAGCAGTACTTC. Translated: CASSQDDRAYEQYF.

This clone has a single count. V usage is TRBV2 and J usage is TRBJ2-2; 11 bases map to TRBD2. From germline, CDR1 is SNHLY and CDR2 FYNNEI. V dropped 7 bases and J dropped 7; count of bases not matched to a gene: 14. The CDR3 has 17 residues. CDR3 sequence: CASNGLAGGSLIGELFF. CDR3 nucleotides: TGTGCCAGCAATGGACTAGCGGGCGGGAGTTTGATCGGGGAGCTGTTTTTT. Based on the CDR3 plus reference TRBV2 and TRBJ2-2, the full variable domain is EPEVTQTPSHQVTQMGQEVILRCVPISNHLYFYWYRQILGQKVEFLVSFYNNEISEKSEIFDDQFSVERPDGSNFTLKIRSTKLEDSAMYFCASNGLAGGSLIGELFFGEGSRLTVL.

This chain connects TRBV14 to TRBJ2-7; the match to TRBD2 covers 8 bases. This CDR3 contains 16 residues. Germline V gives CDR1 SGHDN, CDR2 FVKESK. Germline trimming cut 8 bases from V and 3 bases from J; bases unmatched to any gene: 15. The CDR3 loop is CASAGTRAVGGYEQYF. Here the CDR3 DNA reads TGTGCCAGCGCCGGGACTAGAGCCGTAGGTGGCTACGAGCAGTACTTC.

This clone was detected only once. The CDR3 nucleotides read TGTGCCAGCAGTTTCTCCCCCGGGCATACTGAAGCTTTCTTT. This encodes CASSFSPGHTEAFF. This chain links TRBV6-5 with TRBJ1-1; no reliable D call. The CDR3 loop spans 14 amino acids. Germline values: CDR1 MNHEY, CDR2 SVGAGI. Trimming left V 4 bases short and J 5 bases short, with 14 bases between.

This chain joins TRBV10-2 and TRBJ2-3; D ambiguous. CDR1 and CDR2 from the germline V gene are WSHSY and SAAADI. This CDR3 contains 14 residues. Between the trimmed V and J ends, which lost 3 bases and 4 bases, there was a span of 11 bases. Here the CDR3 reads CASSDSRRSDTQYF. As DNA, the CDR3 is TGCGCCAGCAGTGATTCGCGGCGCTCAGATACGCAGTATTTT.

The CDR3 sequence: CAWTPGAGQGREKLFF. The CDR3 DNA sequence: TGTGCCTGGACCCCGGGGGCCGGACAGGGAAGAGAAAAACTGTTTTTT. The V call is TRBV30, the J call TRBJ1-4; the match to TRBD1 covers 8 bases. Germline assignment: CDR1 GTSNPN and CDR2 SVGIG (reference sequence). The CDR3 extends over 16 amino acids. J lost 8 bases, V lost 4 bases, and 15 bases had no gene match.

A single count supports this clone. The J gene is TRBJ2-1, the V gene TRBV11-2, with 8 positions matching TRBD2. This CDR3 is built from 15 residues. Germline trimming cut 0 bases from V and 16 bases from J; bases unmatched to any gene: 14. Per germline, CDR1 SGHAT and CDR2 FQNNGV. The CDR3 region is CASSLDAPSGTREFF. For the CDR3, the DNA is TGTGCCAGCAGCTTAGATGCCCCATCCGGGACTAGGGAATTCTTC.

In this sample, this clone turned up a few times. This chain's CDR3 is CASSLDPSQGVYYGYTF. In DNA, the CDR3 is TGTGCCAGCAGCTTAGATCCCTCTCAGGGGGTGTACTATGGCTACACCTTC. This sequence joins TRBV11-2 and TRBJ1-2; 7 nucleotides agree with TRBD1. Germline-derived CDR1 and CDR2 are SGHAT and FQNNGV. CDR3 size: 17 residues. The trim removed 0 bases at V and 3 bases at J, leaving 10 bases unmatched.

The V and J genes are TRBV9 and TRBJ2-2; D could derive from TRBD1 or TRBD2 (5 bases each). Germline CDR1 SGDLS, CDR2 YYNGEE. V gave up 3 bases and J gave up 5 bases, with 11 bases separating them. This CDR3 contains 14 residues. DNA for the CDR3: TGTGCCAGCAGCGGGATGGGGGATACCGGGGAGCTGTTTTTT. Residues: CASSGMGDTGELFF.

The V and J genes are TRBV7-9 and TRBJ1-1; D ambiguous. Germline V gives CDR1 SEHNR, CDR2 FQNEAQ (reference sequence). CDR3 length: 12 amino acids. V lost 2 bases, J lost 12 bases, and 13 bases lay in between. CDR3 in amino acids: CASSLLPGGPFF. In DNA, the CDR3 is TGTGCCAGCAGCTTATTACCGGGTGGACCTTTCTTT.

The rearrangement links TRBV11-2 to TRBJ1-1, with D perhaps TRBD1 (6 bases). Trimming stripped 3 bases from V and 5 bases from J, with 13 bases between. Per the germline V gene, CDR1 is SGHAT and CDR2 is FQNNGV. The CDR3 spans 14 residues. The CDR3 region has the DNA TGTGCCAGCAGCTTTGAGGGGGGTGGGACTGAAGCTTTCTTT. Its translation: CASSFEGGGTEAFF.

The J gene is TRBJ1-2, the V gene TRBV6-6; no firm D call. CDR3 length equals 11 residues. CDR1 and CDR2 from the germline V gene are MNHNY and SVGAGI (reference sequence). With 6 bases removed from V and 7 bases from J, the gap between germline ends came to 9 bases. For the CDR3, the DNA is TGTGCCAGCAGAGATCCGGCTGGCTACACCTTC. Translating it yields CASRDPAGYTF.

The genes are TRBV5-1 and TRBJ1-4; D is ambiguous. CDR3 length: 16 residues. CDR1 is SGHRS, CDR2 YFSETQ, per germline. V dropped 3 bases and J dropped 0 bases, with 12 bases sitting between them. The CDR3 DNA follows: TGCGCCAGCAGCTATTCGGGAGCTGCAACTAATGAAAAACTGTTTTTT. Protein: CASSYSGAATNEKLFF.

The chain is built from TRBV4-1 and TRBJ1-1; maybe TRBD1 (6 bases). This CDR3 is 16 amino acids long. Germline CDR1 MGHRA, CDR2 YSYEKL. V was clipped by 0 bases and J by 6 bases, with 17 bases between them. Here the CDR3 DNA reads TGCGCCAGCAGCCAAGATACAGGGTGGGGGGGCCCTGAAGCTTTCTTT. This translates into CASSQDTGWGGPEAFF.